Presented here are 11 T cell receptor beta chains from one specimen sequenced in a study of blood T cell repertoires in COVID-19. Profiling relied on immunoSEQ multiplex PCR, and the TCRdb table lists in-frame clones only, not all of them. In the table there are fewer than 35,000 clones, 85% to 95% of which are singletons. The sequenced material came from peripheral blood. The receptors here all came from a human donor in a cohort sampled during active COVID-19.

The chain is built from TRBV29-1 and TRBJ1-1, with 8 bases lining up with TRBD1. V dropped 5 bases and J dropped 6; count of bases not matched to a gene: 14. From germline, CDR1 is SQVTM and CDR2 ANQGSEA. This CDR3 is 15 amino acids long. CDR3 protein: CSVSNPGGRRAEAFF. DNA for the CDR3: TGCAGCGTTTCTAACCCAGGGGGCAGGAGGGCTGAAGCTTTCTTT. The full variable domain, its missing parts supplied by reference TRBV29-1 and TRBJ1-1, is SAVISQKPSRDICQRGTSLTIQCQVDSQVTMMFWYRQQPGQSLTLIATANQGSEATYESGFVIDKFPISRPNLTFSTLTVSNMSPEDSSIYLCSVSNPGGRRAEAFFGQGTRLTVV.

The CDR3 DNA follows: TGTGCTAGTGGCAAAACAGGGAAGGACACTGAAGCTTTCTTT. Translation gives CASGKTGKDTEAFF. This chain links TRBV12-5 with TRBJ1-1; TRBD1 might be the D (6 bases). The CDR3 contains 14 residues. V was cut by 6 bases and J by 3 bases, with 14 bases left in between. Germline loops: CDR1 LGHNT, CDR2 FRNRAP.

To note about this clone: At one of its ends the junction is not consistent with the germline gene, which may arise from a read error. The chain employs TRBV14 and TRBJ2-1; 10 nucleotides match TRBD2. From germline, CDR1 is SGHDN and CDR2 FVKESK. This CDR3 contains 15 residues. The CDR3 loop is CASRQAGGSRNEQFF. CDR3 sequence (DNA): TGTGCCAGCAGACAAGCGGGAGGGTCCCGCAATGAGCAGTTCTTC.

This rearrangement joins TRBV21-1 to TRBJ2-6; the table's D call TRBD1 went unverified against the DNA. TRBV21-1 is a pseudogene. This CDR3 is 17 amino acids long. The CDR3 protein is CASSVPGQSSGANVLTF. In DNA form, the CDR3 reads TGTGCCAGCAGCGTTCCGGGACAGAGCTCTGGGGCCAACGTCCTGACTTTC.

The chain joins TRBV4-1 to TRBJ2-7; TRBD2 aligns across 9 bases. This CDR3 spans 14 amino acids. Germline lookup yields CDR1 MGHRA and CDR2 YSYEKL. V shed 4 bases, J shed 4 bases, and the junction held 5 bases outside the gene matches. The CDR3 region is CASSLAGDGYEQYF. CDR3 in DNA: TGCGCCAGCAGCCTAGCGGGAGACGGGTACGAGCAGTACTTC.

The chain carries TRBV28 and TRBJ2-1; perhaps TRBD2 as D (6 bases). Trimming cost V 6 bases and J 7 bases, with 16 bases left between them. This CDR3 region has 14 residues. Germline V gives CDR1 MDHEN, CDR2 SYDVKM. CDR3 in amino acids: CASSYTRGGNEQFF. CDR3 DNA sequence: TGTGCCAGCAGCTACACACGGGGAGGAAATGAGCAGTTCTTC.

The chain carries TRBV6-4 and TRBJ2-1; possible D gene TRBD2, 6 bases. The V end lost 2 bases, the J end lost 2 bases, and 10 bases lay between the germline ends. The CDR3 consists of 15 residues. Per germline, CDR1 MRHNA and CDR2 SNTAGT. The CDR3 reads CASSDAGSPYNEQFF. The CDR3 nucleotides are TGTGCCAGCAGTGACGCGGGGAGCCCCTACAATGAGCAGTTCTTC.

This clone was observed a handful of times. CDR3 nucleotide sequence: TGTGCCAGTATCGGTCAGGGTTGGTACGAGCAGTACTTC. This encodes CASIGQGWYEQYF. The rearrangement links TRBV28 to TRBJ2-7; D perhaps matches TRBD1 (5 bases). The germline V gene encodes CDR1 MDHEN and CDR2 SYDVKM. V lost 9 bases to trimming and J lost 4 bases, with 16 bases between them. This CDR3 is 13 amino acids long. The full variable domain, rest sourced from reference TRBV28 and TRBJ2-7, is DVKVTQSSRYLVKRTGEKVFLECVQDMDHENMFWYRQDPGLGLRLIYFSYDVKMKEKGDIPEGYSVSREKKERFSLILESASTNQTSMYLCASIGQGWYEQYFGPGTRLTVT.

V usage is TRBV3-1 (or the pseudogene TRBV3-2) and J usage is TRBJ2-3, with TRBD2 as a possible D gene (6 bases). Looked up from germline, CDR1 is LGHDT and CDR2 is YNNKEL (reference sequence). The CDR3 is 18 residues long. Trimming took 5 bases from V and 5 from J, leaving 26 bases between them. For the CDR3, the DNA is TGTGCCAGCAGCGCCCGGGTCCGAGGGAGGTTGTTGGAAGATACGCAGTATTTT. Translated: CASSARVRGRLLEDTQYF.

The count of this clone is one. This chain connects TRBV6-2 or TRBV6-3 to TRBJ1-1; tentatively, D is TRBD1 (6 bases). V lost 0 bases and J lost 1, with 9 bases in between. CDR1 is MNHEY and CDR2 is SVGEGT in the germline V gene. The CDR3 consists of 15 residues. The CDR3 DNA is TGTGCCAGCAGTTACTCGACCAGGGGGAACACTGAAGCTTTCTTT. Translated, it gives CASSYSTRGNTEAFF.

V usage is TRBV7-9 and J usage is TRBJ2-5, with TRBD1 as a possible D gene (5 bases). CDR3 length: 13 amino acids. Germline CDR1 and CDR2: SEHNR and FQNEAQ (reference sequence). Trimming pared 4 bases from V and 1 base from J, leaving 7 bases between. DNA of the CDR3: TGTGCCAGCAGCTGGACACTCCAAGAGACCCAGTACTTC. Encoded protein: CASSWTLQETQYF. The entire variable domain, with the rest obtained from reference TRBV7-9 and TRBJ2-5, is as follows: DTGVSQNPRHKITKRGQNVTFRCDPISEHNRLYWYRQTLGQGPEFLTYFQNEAQLEKSRLLSDRFSAERPKGSFSTLEIQRTEQGDSAMYLCASSWTLQETQYFGPGTRLLVL.